The 22 T cell receptor beta chains given below trace back to one sample, sequenced in a study of blood T cell repertoires in COVID-19 (TCRdb year 2020). The protocol used for the library was the immunoSEQ multiplex PCR assay. What TCRdb holds here is the immuneACCESS table cut down to in-frame rearrangements. Part of the clones is not present; checked against another copy, under half of the missing clones reflect an unresolved V gene, and the others are unexplained. The sample table holds 56,000 or so clones, of which 85% to 90% were seen once. The ten biggest clones cover around 18% of the sample. Sequenced input: peripheral blood. The receptors were sampled from a woman of 80 years or more with active COVID-19.

The chain employs TRBV6-2 or TRBV6-3 and TRBJ2-3; TRBD2 matches at 8 bases. Germline CDR1 MNHEY, CDR2 SVGEGT. After removal of 5 bases from V and 15 bases from J, the junction contained 19 bases not matched to a gene. CDR3 length equals 15 residues. CDR3 nucleotide sequence: TGTGCCAGCAGTGACGCGGCCGGGGGGGCCTTTGTAAAATATTTT. As protein: CASSDAAGGAFVKYF.

The chain employs TRBV7-6 and TRBJ2-2, with a tentative D call TRBD1 (6 bases). The CDR3 runs 15 residues. Trimming took off 4 bases at V and 0 bases at J, with 9 bases between the two ends. Germline V lookup: CDR1 SGHVS, CDR2 FNYEAQ. CDR3 in amino acids: CASSSGQANTGELFF. CDR3 nucleotides: TGTGCCAGCAGCTCGGGACAAGCGAACACCGGGGAGCTGTTTTTT.

This clone was seen just once. The chain recombines TRBV19 with TRBJ1-5; 7 bases are a match to TRBD1. V was clipped by 11 bases and J by 1 base; unmatched bases: 8. The germline V gene has CDR1 LNHDA and CDR2 SQIVND (reference sequence). This CDR3 contains 14 residues. CDR3 nucleotides: TGTGCCTCGACAGGGTTCGGAAGCAATCAGCCCCAGCATTTT. This encodes CASTGFGSNQPQHF.

The chain uses TRBV7-8 and TRBJ1-2, with TRBD1 matching 7 bases. Trimming at V came to 1 base and at J to 8 bases, leaving 7 bases not matched to a gene. CDR3 size: 14 residues. The germline CDR1 and CDR2 sequences are SGHVS and FQNEAQ. The CDR3 reads CASSLGQGVEGYTF. As DNA, the CDR3 is TGTGCCAGCAGCTTAGGTCAGGGGGTAGAGGGCTACACCTTC.

The genes are TRBV18 and TRBJ2-2; perhaps TRBD2 as D (5 bases). CDR3 length: 14 amino acids. Per germline, CDR1 KGHSH and CDR2 LQKENI. V was shortened by 2 bases and J by 3 bases, with 7 bases between the two germline ends. The CDR3, as DNA: TGTGCCAGCTCACCAATGGGAGACACCGGGGAGCTGTTTTTT. Encoded protein: CASSPMGDTGELFF.

The genes are TRBV6-2 or TRBV6-3 and TRBJ2-3, with TRBD2 as a possible D gene (6 bases). V lost 4 bases and J lost 4, with 9 bases in between. In germline, CDR1 is MNHEY, CDR2 SVGEGT. The CDR3 has 13 amino acids. CDR3 sequence reads: CASSWRVADTQYF. In DNA form, the CDR3 reads TGTGCCAGCAGTTGGAGGGTGGCAGATACGCAGTATTTT.

V and J are TRBV7-2 and TRBJ2-5; no definite D call. V was pared by 1 base and J by 1 base, with 10 bases between. CDR1 and CDR2 from the germline V gene are SGHTA and FQGNSA. CDR3 length: 15 residues. The CDR3: CASSLVHYFQETQYF. The CDR3 nucleotides read TGTGCCAGCAGCTTAGTGCACTATTTCCAAGAGACCCAGTACTTC.

The chain joins TRBV28 to TRBJ1-4; unclear D gene. Germline-derived CDR1 and CDR2 are MDHEN and SYDVKM. V was pared by 7 bases and J by 7 bases, with 16 bases between. The CDR3 covers 14 residues. This chain's CDR3 is CASTLSGIGEKLFF. In DNA, the CDR3 is TGTGCCAGCACCCTTAGCGGGATCGGTGAAAAACTGTTTTTT.

This clone was recorded only once. The rearrangement links TRBV4-1 to TRBJ2-7; 9 nucleotides line up with TRBD1. Germline V gene sequence: CDR1 MGHRA, CDR2 YSYEKL. Unmatched junction bases numbered 2, after V lost 0 bases and J lost 2 bases. CDR3 length: 15 residues. This CDR3 is CASSQEGQGPYEQYF. The CDR3 bases are TGCGCCAGCAGCCAAGAGGGACAGGGCCCCTACGAGCAGTACTTC.

V gene TRBV6-4 combines with J gene TRBJ2-3; 10 bases agree with TRBD2. Germline V gene data show CDR1 as MRHNA and CDR2 as SNTAGT. With 8 bases clipped from V and 6 bases from J, the junction kept 11 bases outside the gene matches. The CDR3 spans 15 residues. The CDR3 loop is CASGIAGGERDTQYF. DNA of the CDR3: TGTGCCAGCGGAATAGCGGGGGGAGAGCGGGATACGCAGTATTTT.

CDR3 amino acids: CASSLAGATLGKLFF. The CDR3 DNA reads TGTGCCAGCAGCTTAGCGGGGGCAACCCTAGGCAAGCTGTTTTTT. The chain employs TRBV11-1 and TRBJ2-2; TRBD1 is a possible D gene (6 bases). V lost 0 bases and J 12 bases, leaving 17 bases between the germline ends. The CDR3 is 15 amino acids. Germline CDR1 reads SGHAT; CDR2 reads FQDESV (reference sequence). Filled out from reference TRBV11-1 and TRBJ2-2, the complete variable domain reads EAEVAQSPRYKITEKSQAVAFWCDPISGHATLYWYRQILGQGPELLVQFQDESVVDDSQLPKDRFSAERLKGVDSTLKIQPAELGDSAMYLCASSLAGATLGKLFFGEGSRLTVL.

The chain links TRBV2 to TRBJ2-1, with 8 bases lining up with TRBD2. CDR1 and CDR2 from the germline V gene are SNHLY and FYNNEI. The CDR3 sequence is 16 residues long. The V and J ends lost 2 bases and 3 bases, in that order; junction bases with no gene match: 6. CDR3 sequence (DNA): TGTGCCAGCAGTGAAATAGGTCTAGCGGGCTACAATGAGCAGTTCTTC. Translation: CASSEIGLAGYNEQFF.

The gene calls are TRBV7-2 and TRBJ2-1; 10 positions agree with TRBD1. Trimming removed 3 bases from V and 5 bases from J; junction bases left unmatched: 4. Germline V gene lookup returns CDR1 SGHTA and CDR2 FQGNSA. The CDR3 runs to 15 residues. The CDR3 sequence is CASSLDRGFHNEQFF. Here the CDR3 DNA reads TGTGCCAGCAGCTTGGACAGGGGGTTCCACAATGAGCAGTTCTTC. Full variable domain (remainder filled in from reference TRBV7-2 and TRBJ2-1): GAGVSQSPSNKVTEKGKDVELRCDPISGHTALYWYRQSLGQGLEFLIYFQGNSAPDKSGLPSDRFSAERTGGSVSTLTIQRTQQEDSAVYLCASSLDRGFHNEQFFGPGTRLTVL.

This chain links TRBV5-1 with TRBJ2-7, with 7 bases lining up with TRBD1. CDR1 is SGHRS and CDR2 is YFSETQ in the germline V gene. V dropped 2 bases and J dropped 2; count of bases not matched to a gene: 10. The CDR3 runs 16 residues. Here the CDR3 DNA reads TGCGCCAGCAGCTTTGATCGACAGGGTGGTACCTACGAGCAGTACTTC. Protein: CASSFDRQGGTYEQYF.

The CDR3 here is CASSQAGGSYGYTF. The CDR3 DNA sequence: TGTGCCAGCAGTCAGGCAGGGGGGAGCTATGGCTACACCTTC. The chain combines TRBV5-4 with TRBJ1-2; 7 positions agree with TRBD1. Germline V CDR1 and CDR2: SGHNT, YYREEE (reference sequence). The CDR3 sequence is 14 residues long. The V and J ends lost 5 bases and 4 bases, in that order; junction bases with no gene match: 8.

The CDR3 loop reads CASSPTSGGRRTQYF. CDR3 DNA sequence: TGTGCCAGCAGTCCGACTAGCGGGGGTAGGAGAACCCAGTACTTC. The chain couples TRBV6-2 or TRBV6-3 to TRBJ2-5; 12 positions agree with TRBD2. V lost 5 bases, J lost 8 bases, and 9 bases stayed unmatched. Looked up from germline, CDR1 is MNHEY and CDR2 is SVGEGT. This CDR3 has 15 residues.

V usage is TRBV3-1 (or the pseudogene TRBV3-2) and J usage is TRBJ2-2; tentative D call: TRBD1 (6 bases). The V gene lost 0 bases and the J gene lost 6 bases, with 8 bases spanning the gap. Germline V CDR1 and CDR2: LGHDT, YNNKEL (reference sequence). The CDR3 runs 14 residues. This CDR3 reads CASSQEWGPGELFF. Written as DNA, the CDR3 is TGTGCCAGCAGCCAAGAGTGGGGGCCCGGGGAGCTGTTTTTT.

This clone has only a few counts. The same CDR3 is also encoded by other DNA sequences in this sample. The chain uses TRBV15 and TRBJ1-4, with unresolved D. V shed 1 base and J shed 5 bases, with 11 bases lying between them. The CDR3 spans 15 residues. Germline assignment: CDR1 LNHNV and CDR2 YYDKDF (reference sequence). The CDR3 is CATSRGGVLNEKLFF. The CDR3 DNA is TGTGCCACCAGCAGAGGCGGCGTACTAAATGAAAAACTGTTTTTT.

This sequence joins TRBV21-1 and TRBJ2-3; TRBD2 is the table's D call, not checked against the DNA. TRBV21-1 is labeled a pseudogene. The CDR3 is 16 amino acids. CDR3 in amino acids: CASRRTSGGGTDTQYF. The CDR3 nucleotides read TGTGCCAGCCGCAGGACTAGCGGGGGGGGGACAGATACGCAGTATTTT.

V is TRBV5-1 and J is TRBJ2-3, with 8 positions matching TRBD2. The germline gives CDR1 SGHRS, CDR2 YFSETQ. V lost 0 bases and J lost 3; bases outside the gene matches: 12. This CDR3 contains 18 residues. CDR3 residues: CASSLGGRRGARTDTQYF. The CDR3 coding sequence is TGCGCCAGCAGCTTGGGAGGTAGGCGGGGGGCCAGGACAGATACGCAGTATTTT. Complete variable domain (other parts from reference TRBV5-1 and TRBJ2-3): KAGVTQTPRYLIKTRGQQVTLSCSPISGHRSVSWYQQTPGQGLQFLFEYFSETQRNKGNFPGRFSGRQFSNSRSEMNVSTLELGDSALYLCASSLGGRRGARTDTQYFGPGTRLTVL.

The rearrangement links TRBV18 to TRBJ2-7, with 11 bases that match TRBD2. Germline lookup yields CDR1 KGHSH and CDR2 LQKENI. Losses at the gene ends were 5 bases for V and 6 bases for J; bases not matched to a gene: 9. The CDR3 consists of 15 residues. The CDR3 region has the DNA TGTGCCAGCTCAAAAGGACTAGCGGGCTGGGCCGAGCAGTACTTC. It specifies CASSKGLAGWAEQYF.

The gene calls are TRBV19 and TRBJ2-7, with TRBD2 matching over 7 bases. Germline lookup yields CDR1 LNHDA and CDR2 SQIVND (reference sequence). The CDR3 spans 14 residues. V trimming: 10 bases; J trimming: 0 bases; junction bases outside the gene matches: 9. The DNA of the CDR3 is TGTGCCACTAAGCAGCGGGACGGCTCCTACGAGCAGTACTTC. This codes for CATKQRDGSYEQYF. Supplemented by reference TRBV19 and TRBJ2-7, the full variable domain reads DGGITQSPKYLFRKEGQNVTLSCEQNLNHDAMYWYRQDPGQGLRLIYYSQIVNDFQKGDIAEGYSVSREKKESFPLTVTSAQKNPTAFYLCATKQRDGSYEQYFGPGTRLTVT.